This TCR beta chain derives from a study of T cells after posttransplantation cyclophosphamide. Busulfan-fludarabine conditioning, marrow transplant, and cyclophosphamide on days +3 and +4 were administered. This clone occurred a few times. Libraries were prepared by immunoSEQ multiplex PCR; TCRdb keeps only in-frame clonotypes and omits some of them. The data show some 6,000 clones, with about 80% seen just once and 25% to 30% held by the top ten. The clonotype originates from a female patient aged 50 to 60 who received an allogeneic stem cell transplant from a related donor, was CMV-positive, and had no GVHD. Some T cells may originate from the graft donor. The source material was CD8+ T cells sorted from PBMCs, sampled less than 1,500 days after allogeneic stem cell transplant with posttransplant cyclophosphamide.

The CDR3 protein is CASSVSGNQPQHF. The DNA of the CDR3 is TGTGCCAGCAGTGTCTCTGGCAATCAGCCCCAGCATTTT. The chain joins TRBV25-1 to TRBJ1-5; no reliable D call. V was shortened by 4 bases and J by 2 bases, with 6 bases between the two germline ends. Germline assignment: CDR1 MGHDK and CDR2 SYGVNS. The CDR3 is 13 residues long.